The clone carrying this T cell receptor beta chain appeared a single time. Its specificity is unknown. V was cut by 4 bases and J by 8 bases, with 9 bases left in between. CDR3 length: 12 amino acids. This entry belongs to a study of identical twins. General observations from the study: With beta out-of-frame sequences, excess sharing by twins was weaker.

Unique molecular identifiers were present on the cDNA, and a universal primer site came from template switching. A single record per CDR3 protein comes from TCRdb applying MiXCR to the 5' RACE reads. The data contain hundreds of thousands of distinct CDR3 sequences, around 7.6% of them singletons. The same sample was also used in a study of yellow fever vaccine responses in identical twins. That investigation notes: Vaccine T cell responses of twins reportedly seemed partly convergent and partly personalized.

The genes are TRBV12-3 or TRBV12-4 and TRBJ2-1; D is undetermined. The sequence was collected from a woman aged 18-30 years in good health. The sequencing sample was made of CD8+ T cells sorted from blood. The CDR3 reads CASSSTIHEQFF. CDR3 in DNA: TGTGCCAGCAGTTCCACAATCCATGAGCAGTTCTTC.